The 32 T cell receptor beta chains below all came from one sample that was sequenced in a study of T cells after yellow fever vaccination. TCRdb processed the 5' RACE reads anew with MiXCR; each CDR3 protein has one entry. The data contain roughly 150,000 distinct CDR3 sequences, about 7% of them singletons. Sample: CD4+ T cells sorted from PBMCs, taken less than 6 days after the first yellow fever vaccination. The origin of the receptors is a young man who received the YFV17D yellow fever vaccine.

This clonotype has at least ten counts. In DNA form, the CDR3 reads TGTGCCATCAGCGCAGCCCTCTCTGGAAACACCATATATTTT. Translating gives CAISAALSGNTIYF. The J gene is TRBJ1-3, the V gene TRBV10-3; no clear D gene. Germline values: CDR1 ENHRY, CDR2 SYGVKD. The CDR3 has 14 amino acids. V dropped 6 bases and J dropped 0 bases, with 9 bases sitting between them.

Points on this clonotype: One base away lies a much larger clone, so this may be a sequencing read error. This CDR3 is CASSAVGLLGEPQYF. Written as DNA, the CDR3 is TGTGCCAGCAGCGCTGTGGGACTCCTAGGGGAGCCCCAGTACTTC. The V and J genes are TRBV9 and TRBJ2-5; D perhaps matches TRBD2 (6 bases). There are 15 residues in the CDR3. Trimming removed 3 bases from V and 9 bases from J, with 21 bases in between. Germline V gene lookup returns CDR1 SGDLS and CDR2 YYNGEE.

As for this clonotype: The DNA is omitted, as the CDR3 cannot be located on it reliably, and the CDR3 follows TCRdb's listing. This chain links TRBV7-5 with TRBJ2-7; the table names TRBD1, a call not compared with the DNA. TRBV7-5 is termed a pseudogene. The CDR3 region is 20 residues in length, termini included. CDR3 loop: CISVPDNRTVGTGSSYEQYF.

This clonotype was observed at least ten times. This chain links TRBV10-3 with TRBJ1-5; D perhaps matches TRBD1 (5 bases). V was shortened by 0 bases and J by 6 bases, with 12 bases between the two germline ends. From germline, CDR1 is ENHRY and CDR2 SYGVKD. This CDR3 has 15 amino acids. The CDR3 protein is CAISESRQGGQPQHF. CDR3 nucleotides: TGTGCCATCAGTGAGTCCCGGCAGGGTGGTCAGCCCCAGCATTTT.

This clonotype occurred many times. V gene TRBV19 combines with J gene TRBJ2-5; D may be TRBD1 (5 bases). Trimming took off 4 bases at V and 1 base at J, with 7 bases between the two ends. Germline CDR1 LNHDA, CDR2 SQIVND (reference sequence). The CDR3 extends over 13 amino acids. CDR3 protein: CASSTQGQETQYF. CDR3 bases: TGTGCCAGTAGTACCCAGGGCCAAGAGACCCAGTACTTC.

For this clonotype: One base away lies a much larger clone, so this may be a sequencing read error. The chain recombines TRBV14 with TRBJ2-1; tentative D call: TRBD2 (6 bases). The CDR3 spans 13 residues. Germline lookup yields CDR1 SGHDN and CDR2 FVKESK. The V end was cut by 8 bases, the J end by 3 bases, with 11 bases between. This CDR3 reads CASGGSYYNEQFF. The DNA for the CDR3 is TGTGCCAGCGGGGGGAGCTACTACAATGAGCAGTTCTTC. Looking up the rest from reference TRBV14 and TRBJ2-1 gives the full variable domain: EAGVTQFPSHSVIEKGQTVTLRCDPISGHDNLYWYRRVMGKEIKFLLHFVKESKQDESGMPNNRFLAERTGGTYSTLKVQPAELEDSGVYFCASGGSYYNEQFFGPGTRLTVL.

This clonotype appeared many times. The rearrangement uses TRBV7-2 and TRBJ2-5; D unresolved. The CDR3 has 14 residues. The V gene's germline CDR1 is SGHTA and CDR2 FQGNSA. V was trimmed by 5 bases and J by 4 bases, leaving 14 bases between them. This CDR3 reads CASSAQRLGETQYF. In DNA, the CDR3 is TGTGCCAGCAGCGCTCAGCGCTTGGGAGAGACCCAGTACTTC.

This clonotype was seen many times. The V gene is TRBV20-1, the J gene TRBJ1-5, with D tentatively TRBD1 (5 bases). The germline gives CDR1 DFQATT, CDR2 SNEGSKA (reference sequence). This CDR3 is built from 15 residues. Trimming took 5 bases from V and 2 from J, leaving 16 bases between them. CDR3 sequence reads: CSARGEAGGNQPQHF. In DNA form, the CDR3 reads TGCAGTGCTCGAGGGGAGGCCGGGGGCAATCAGCCCCAGCATTTT.

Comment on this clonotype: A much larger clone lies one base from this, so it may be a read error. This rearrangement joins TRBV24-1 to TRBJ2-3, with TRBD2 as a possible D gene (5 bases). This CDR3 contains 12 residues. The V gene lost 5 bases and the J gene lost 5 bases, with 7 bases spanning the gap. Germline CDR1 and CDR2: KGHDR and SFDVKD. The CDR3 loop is CATSGAGDTQYF. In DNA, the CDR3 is TGTGCCACCAGTGGGGCGGGAGATACGCAGTATTTT.

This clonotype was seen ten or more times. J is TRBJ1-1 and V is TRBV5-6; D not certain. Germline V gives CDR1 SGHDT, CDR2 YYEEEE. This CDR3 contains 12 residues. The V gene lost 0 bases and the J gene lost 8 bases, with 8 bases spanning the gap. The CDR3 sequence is CASSLATTEAFF. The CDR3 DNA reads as TGTGCCAGCAGCTTGGCTACTACAGAAGCTTTCTTT.

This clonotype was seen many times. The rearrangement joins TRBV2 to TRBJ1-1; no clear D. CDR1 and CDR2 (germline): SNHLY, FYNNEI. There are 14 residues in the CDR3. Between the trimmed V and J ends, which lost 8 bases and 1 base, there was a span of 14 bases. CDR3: CASLGGLWNTEAFF. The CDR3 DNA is TGTGCCAGCCTGGGAGGGCTATGGAACACTGAAGCTTTCTTT.

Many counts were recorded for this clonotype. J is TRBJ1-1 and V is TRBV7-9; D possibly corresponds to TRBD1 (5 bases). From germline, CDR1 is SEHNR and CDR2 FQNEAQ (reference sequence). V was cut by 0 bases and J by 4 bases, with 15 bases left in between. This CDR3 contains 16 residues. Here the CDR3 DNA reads TGTGCCAGCAGCTTAGCGCGTAGCAGGGAGTCCACTGAAGCTTTCTTT. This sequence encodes CASSLARSRESTEAFF.

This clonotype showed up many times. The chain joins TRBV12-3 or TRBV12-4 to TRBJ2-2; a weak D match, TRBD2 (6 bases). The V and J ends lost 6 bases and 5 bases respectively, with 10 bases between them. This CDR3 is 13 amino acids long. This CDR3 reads CASRRDETGELFF. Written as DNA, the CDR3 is TGTGCCAGCAGGCGGGATGAGACCGGGGAGCTGTTTTTT.

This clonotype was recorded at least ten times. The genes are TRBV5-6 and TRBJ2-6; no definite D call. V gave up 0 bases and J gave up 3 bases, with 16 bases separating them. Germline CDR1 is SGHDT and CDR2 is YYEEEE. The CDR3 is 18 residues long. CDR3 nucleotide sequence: TGTGCCAGCAGCTTGGCCTTGGGTGAGTCATATGGGGCCAACGTCCTGACTTTC. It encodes CASSLALGESYGANVLTF. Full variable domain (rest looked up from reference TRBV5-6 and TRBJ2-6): DAGVTQSPTHLIKTRGQQVTLRCSPKSGHDTVSWYQQALGQGPQFIFQYYEEEERQRGNFPDRFSGHQFPNYSSELNVNALLLGDSALYLCASSLALGESYGANVLTFGAGSRLTVL.

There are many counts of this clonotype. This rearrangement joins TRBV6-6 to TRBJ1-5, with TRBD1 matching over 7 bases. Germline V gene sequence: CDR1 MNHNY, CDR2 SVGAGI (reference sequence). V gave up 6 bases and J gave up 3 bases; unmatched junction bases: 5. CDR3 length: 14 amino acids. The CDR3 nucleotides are TGTGCCAGCAGGTCCGGGACAGACAATCAGCCCCAGCATTTT. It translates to CASRSGTDNQPQHF.

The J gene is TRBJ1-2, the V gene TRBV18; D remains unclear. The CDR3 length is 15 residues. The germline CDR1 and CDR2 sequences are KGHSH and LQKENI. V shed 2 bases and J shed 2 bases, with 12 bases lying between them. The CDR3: CASSPVGRANYGYTF. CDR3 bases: TGTGCCAGCTCACCAGTGGGGAGAGCAAACTATGGCTACACCTTC.

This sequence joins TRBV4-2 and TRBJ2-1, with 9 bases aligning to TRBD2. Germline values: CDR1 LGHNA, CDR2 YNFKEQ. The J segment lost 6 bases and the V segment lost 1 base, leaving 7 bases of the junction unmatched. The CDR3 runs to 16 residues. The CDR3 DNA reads TGTGCCAGCAGCCAAGTCAGTACTAGCGGGTCCAATGAGCAGTTCTTC. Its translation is CASSQVSTSGSNEQFF.

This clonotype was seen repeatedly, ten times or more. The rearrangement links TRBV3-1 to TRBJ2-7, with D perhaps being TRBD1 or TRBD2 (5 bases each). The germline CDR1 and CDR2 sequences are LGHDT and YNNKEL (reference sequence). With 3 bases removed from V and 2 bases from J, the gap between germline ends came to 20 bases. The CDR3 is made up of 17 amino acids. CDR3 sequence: CASSQAGPPGPTYEQYF. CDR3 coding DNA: TGTGCCAGCAGCCAGGCCGGCCCCCCGGGACCTACCTACGAGCAGTACTTC.

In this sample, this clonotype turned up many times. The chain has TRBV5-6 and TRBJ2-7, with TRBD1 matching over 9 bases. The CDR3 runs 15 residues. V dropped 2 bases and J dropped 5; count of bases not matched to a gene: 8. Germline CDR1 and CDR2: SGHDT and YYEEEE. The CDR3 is CASSFDRTGVNEQYF. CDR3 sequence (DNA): TGTGCCAGCAGCTTCGACCGGACAGGGGTGAACGAGCAGTACTTC.

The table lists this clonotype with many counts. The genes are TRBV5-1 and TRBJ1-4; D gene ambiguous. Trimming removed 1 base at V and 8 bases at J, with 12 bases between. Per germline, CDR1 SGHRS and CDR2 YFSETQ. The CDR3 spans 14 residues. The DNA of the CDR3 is TGCGCCAGCAGCTTGCAAAGCAGAGGGGAAAAACTGTTTTTT. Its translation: CASSLQSRGEKLFF.

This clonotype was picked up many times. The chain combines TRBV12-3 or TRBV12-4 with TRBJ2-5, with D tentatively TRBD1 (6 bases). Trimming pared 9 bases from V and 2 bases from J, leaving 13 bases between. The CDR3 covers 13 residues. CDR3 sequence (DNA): TGTGCCAGTATCCCGACAGGACAAGAGACCCAGTACTTC. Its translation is CASIPTGQETQYF.

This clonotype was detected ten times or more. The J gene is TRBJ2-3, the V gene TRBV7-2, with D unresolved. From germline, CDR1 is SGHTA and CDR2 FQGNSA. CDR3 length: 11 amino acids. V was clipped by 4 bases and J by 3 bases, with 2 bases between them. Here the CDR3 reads CASSWTDTQYF. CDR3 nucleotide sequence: TGTGCCAGCAGCTGGACAGATACGCAGTATTTT.

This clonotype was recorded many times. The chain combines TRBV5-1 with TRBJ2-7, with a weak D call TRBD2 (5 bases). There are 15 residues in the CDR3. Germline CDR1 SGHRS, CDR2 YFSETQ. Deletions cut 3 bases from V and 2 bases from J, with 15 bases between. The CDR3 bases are TGCGCCAGCAGCTGGAATGCCCGGGGAACCTACGAGCAGTACTTC. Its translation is CASSWNARGTYEQYF.

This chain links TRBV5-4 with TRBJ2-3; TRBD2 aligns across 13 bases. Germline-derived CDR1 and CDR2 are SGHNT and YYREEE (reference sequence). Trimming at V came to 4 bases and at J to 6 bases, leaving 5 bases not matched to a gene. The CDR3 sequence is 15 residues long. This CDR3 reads CASSPTSGGADTQYF. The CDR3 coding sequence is TGTGCCAGCAGCCCAACTAGCGGGGGGGCGGATACGCAGTATTTT.

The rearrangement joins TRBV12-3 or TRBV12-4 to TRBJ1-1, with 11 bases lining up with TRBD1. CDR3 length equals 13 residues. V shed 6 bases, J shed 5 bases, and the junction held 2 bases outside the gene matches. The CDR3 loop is CASRGTGGTEAFF. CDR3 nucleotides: TGTGCCAGCAGGGGGACAGGGGGGACTGAAGCTTTCTTT.

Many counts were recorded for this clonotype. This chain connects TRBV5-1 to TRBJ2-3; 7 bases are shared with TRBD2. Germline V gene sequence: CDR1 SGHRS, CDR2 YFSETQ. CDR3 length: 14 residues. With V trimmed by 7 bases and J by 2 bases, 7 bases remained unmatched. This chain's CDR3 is CASFLGGFTDTQYF. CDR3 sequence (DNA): TGCGCCAGCTTTTTGGGGGGGTTCACAGATACGCAGTATTTT.

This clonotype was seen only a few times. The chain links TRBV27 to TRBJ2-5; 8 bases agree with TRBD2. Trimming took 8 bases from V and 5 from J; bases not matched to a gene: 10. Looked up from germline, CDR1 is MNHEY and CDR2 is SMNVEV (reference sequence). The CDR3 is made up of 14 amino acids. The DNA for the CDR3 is TGTGCCAGCGGGGGAGCGGGGGCGGGGGAGACCCAGTACTTC. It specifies CASGGAGAGETQYF.

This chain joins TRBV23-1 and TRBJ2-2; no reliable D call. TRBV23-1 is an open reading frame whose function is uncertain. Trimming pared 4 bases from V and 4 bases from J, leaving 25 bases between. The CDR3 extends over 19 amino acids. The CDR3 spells CASSRLPLPMGICTGELFF. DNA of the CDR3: TGCGCCAGCAGTCGCTTGCCCCTCCCGATGGGGATCTGCACCGGGGAGCTGTTTTTT.

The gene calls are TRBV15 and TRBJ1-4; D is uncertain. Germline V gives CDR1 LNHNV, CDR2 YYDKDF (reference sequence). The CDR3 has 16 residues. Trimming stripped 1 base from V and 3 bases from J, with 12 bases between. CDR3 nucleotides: TGTGCCACCAGCAGAGGTTCCGCGGACTCTAATGAAAAACTGTTTTTT. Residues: CATSRGSADSNEKLFF. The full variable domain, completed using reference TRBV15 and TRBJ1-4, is DAMVIQNPRYQVTQFGKPVTLSCSQTLNHNVMYWYQQKSSQAPKLLFHYYDKDFNNEADTPDNFQSRRPNTSFCFLDIRSPGLGDTAMYLCATSRGSADSNEKLFFGSGTQLSVL.

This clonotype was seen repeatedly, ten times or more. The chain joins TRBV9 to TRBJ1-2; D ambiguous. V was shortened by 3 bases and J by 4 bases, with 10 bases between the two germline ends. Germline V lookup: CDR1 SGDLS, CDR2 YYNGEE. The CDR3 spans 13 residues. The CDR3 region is CASSEGAGYGYTF. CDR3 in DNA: TGTGCCAGCAGCGAGGGAGCGGGCTATGGCTACACCTTC.

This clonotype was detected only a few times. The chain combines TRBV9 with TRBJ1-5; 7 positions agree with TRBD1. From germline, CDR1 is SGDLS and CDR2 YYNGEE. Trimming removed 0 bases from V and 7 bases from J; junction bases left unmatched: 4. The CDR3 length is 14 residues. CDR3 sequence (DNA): TGTGCCAGCAGCGTAGGACAGGGTGGGCAGCCCCAGCATTTT. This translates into CASSVGQGGQPQHF.

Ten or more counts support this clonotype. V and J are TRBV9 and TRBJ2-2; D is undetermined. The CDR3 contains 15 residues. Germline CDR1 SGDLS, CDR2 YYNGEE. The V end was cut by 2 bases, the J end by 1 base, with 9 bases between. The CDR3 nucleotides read TGTGCCAGCAGCGTTTCAGGAAGGAACACCGGGGAGCTGTTTTTT. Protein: CASSVSGRNTGELFF.